This entry lists 22 T cell receptor beta chains sequenced from one sample in a study of identical twins. TCRdb reprocessed the 5' RACE reads via MiXCR and lists one record per CDR3 protein. The table has more than 1.5 million distinct CDR3 sequences, about 32% seen once; the top ten hold under 0.35%. Sequencing was carried out using cord blood. All receptors come from a newborn girl in good health.

The J gene is TRBJ2-5, the V gene TRBV5-1; no clear D gene. This CDR3 is built from 14 residues. V was pared by 0 bases and J by 11 bases, with 17 bases between. Germline V lookup: CDR1 SGHRS, CDR2 YFSETQ. CDR3 loop: CASSLEWVIPEQYF. The CDR3 DNA follows: TGCGCCAGCAGCTTGGAGTGGGTGATTCCTGAGCAGTACTTC. Full variable domain (outside the CDR3, taken from reference TRBV5-1 and TRBJ2-5): KAGVTQTPRYLIKTRGQQVTLSCSPISGHRSVSWYQQTPGQGLQFLFEYFSETQRNKGNFPGRFSGRQFSNSRSEMNVSTLELGDSALYLCASSLEWVIPEQYFGPGTRLLVL.

This clonotype was detected a few times. The chain has TRBV6-6 and TRBJ1-5, with TRBD1 matching over 9 bases. The V gene end was trimmed by 6 bases and the J gene end by 3 bases; junction bases not matched to a gene: 9. This CDR3 is 16 amino acids long. CDR1 is MNHNY, CDR2 SVGAGI, per germline (reference sequence). CDR3 sequence: CASSQGTGPPNQPQHF. DNA of the CDR3: TGTGCCAGCAGCCAAGGGACAGGGCCTCCCAATCAGCCCCAGCATTTT.

This clonotype was seen a handful of times. The V and J genes are TRBV20-1 and TRBJ2-5, with TRBD2 matching over 10 bases. The J call is uncertain, as TRBJ2-7 better fits the DNA end. The germline V gene has CDR1 DFQATT and CDR2 SNEGSKA (reference sequence). The CDR3 loop spans 15 amino acids. The CDR3 sequence: CSARVKLAGAYEQYF. The CDR3 DNA follows: TGCAGTGCTAGGGTCAAGCTAGCGGGGGCCTACGAGCAGTACTTC.

This clonotype occurred a few times. The chain uses TRBV27 and TRBJ1-5, with 9 bases lining up with TRBD1. Germline V CDR1 and CDR2: MNHEY, SMNVEV (reference sequence). The CDR3 sequence is 15 residues long. The trim removed 0 bases at V and 5 bases at J, leaving 2 bases unmatched. The CDR3 region has the DNA TGTGCCAGCAGTTTATCTCGACAGGGGGATCAGCCCCAGCATTTT. Protein sequence: CASSLSRQGDQPQHF.

This clonotype was detected a few times. The chain uses TRBV5-1 and TRBJ2-5, with D perhaps matching TRBD1 or TRBD2 (5 bases each). The end of the DNA fits TRBJ2-7 better, so the J call may be wrong. The V gene's germline CDR1 is SGHRS and CDR2 YFSETQ. The CDR3 runs to 14 residues. DNA of the CDR3: TGCGCCAGCAGCTTGCGGGGAACAGGTCTCGAGCAGTACTTC. This gives the protein CASSLRGTGLEQYF.

The rearrangement joins TRBV7-6 to TRBJ1-2; D gene ambiguous. Trimming cost V 2 bases and J 0 bases, with 7 bases left between them. Per germline, CDR1 SGHVS and CDR2 FNYEAQ. The CDR3 is made up of 14 amino acids. CDR3 region: CASSLPGPNYGYTF. The CDR3 nucleotides read TGTGCCAGCAGCTTACCCGGACCTAACTATGGCTACACCTTC.

V and J are TRBV27 and TRBJ1-2; D remains ambiguous. The V end lost 5 bases, the J end lost 4 bases, and 11 bases lay between the germline ends. In germline, CDR1 is MNHEY, CDR2 SMNVEV (reference sequence). CDR3 length: 13 amino acids. CDR3 residues: CASSPSAVYGYTF. CDR3 coding DNA: TGTGCCAGCAGTCCCTCGGCAGTCTATGGCTACACCTTC.

The rearrangement links TRBV19 to TRBJ2-3; TRBD2 matches at 10 bases. The CDR3 spans 15 residues. Germline V gene sequence: CDR1 LNHDA, CDR2 SQIVND (reference sequence). With V trimmed by 4 bases and J by 2 bases, 3 bases remained unmatched. The CDR3: CASSTLAGVTDTQYF. For the CDR3, the DNA is TGTGCCAGTAGTACCCTAGCGGGAGTCACAGATACGCAGTATTTT.

This clonotype was seen only a few times. The V gene is TRBV20-1, the J gene TRBJ1-1, with D perhaps TRBD1 (5 bases). Germline V gives CDR1 DFQATT, CDR2 SNEGSKA (reference sequence). Trimming took 0 bases from V and 1 from J, leaving 9 bases between them. There are 14 residues in the CDR3. The CDR3 DNA reads as TGCAGTGCTAGAGATACGGGGGGGAACACTGAAGCTTTCTTT. It yields the protein CSARDTGGNTEAFF.

This clonotype was seen a few times. The V call is TRBV4-1, the J call TRBJ2-5; D is possibly TRBD1 (6 bases). Trimming pared 1 base from V and 3 bases from J, leaving 12 bases between. Germline lookup yields CDR1 MGHRA and CDR2 YSYEKL. The CDR3 is made up of 15 amino acids. The CDR3 bases are TGCGCCAGCAGCCAAGTTGGTACAGGGAAAGAGACCCAGTACTTC. Protein sequence: CASSQVGTGKETQYF.

The J gene is TRBJ1-2, the V gene TRBV25-1; weak D call: TRBD1 (6 bases). Germline values: CDR1 MGHDK, CDR2 SYGVNS. V lost 3 bases, J lost 8 bases, and 13 bases lay in between. The CDR3 runs 13 residues. CDR3 residues: CASSDPTGTGYTF. The CDR3 DNA reads as TGTGCCAGCAGTGACCCTACAGGGACCGGCTACACCTTC.

This clonotype has more than one count but fewer than ten. V and J are TRBV20-1 and TRBJ2-2; D is uncertain. Trimming took off 1 base at V and 2 bases at J, with 8 bases between the two ends. This CDR3 comprises 14 residues. Germline V gene sequence: CDR1 DFQATT, CDR2 SNEGSKA (reference sequence). DNA for the CDR3: TGCAGTGCTAGAGTTGGCGTTAACACCGGGGAGCTGTTTTTT. This encodes CSARVGVNTGELFF.

The sample holds a few counts of this clonotype. V gene TRBV5-1 combines with J gene TRBJ2-1; possibly TRBD2 for D (6 bases). V was shortened by 4 bases and J by 6 bases, with 17 bases between the two germline ends. This CDR3 has 15 amino acids. Germline loops: CDR1 SGHRS, CDR2 YFSETQ. The CDR3 loop is CASSAGTGPPNEQFF. CDR3 in DNA: TGCGCCAGCAGCGCCGGGACTGGGCCCCCCAATGAGCAGTTCTTC.

This clonotype showed up just a few times. The chain carries TRBV12-3 or TRBV12-4 and TRBJ1-1; D remains unclear. This CDR3 is 15 amino acids long. V dropped 3 bases and J dropped 0 bases, with 11 bases sitting between them. DNA of the CDR3: TGTGCCAGCAGTTTCGCCGGGTTTATGAACACTGAAGCTTTCTTT. Its protein is CASSFAGFMNTEAFF.

This clonotype came up a few times. The chain is built from TRBV2 and TRBJ2-7, with TRBD1 as a possible D gene (6 bases). This CDR3 region has 16 residues. V was clipped by 5 bases and J by 4 bases, with 21 bases between them. Germline CDR1 reads SNHLY; CDR2 reads FYNNEI. CDR3 in amino acids: CASSYTGTLGGYEQYF. CDR3 nucleotides: TGTGCCAGCAGTTATACCGGGACCCTAGGGGGTTACGAGCAGTACTTC.

This clonotype has just a few counts. Mismatch with germline at one junction end may stem from a read error. CDR3: CAISQSEGQGAYEQYF. In DNA, the CDR3 is TGTGCCATCAGTCAGTCGGAGGGACAGGGGGCGTACGAGCAGTACTTC. The V and J genes are TRBV10-3 and TRBJ2-7; 12 bases fit TRBD1. This CDR3 region has 16 residues. Per the germline V gene, CDR1 is ENHRY and CDR2 is SYGVKD.

This chain uses TRBV3-1 with TRBJ2-1, with 11 positions matching TRBD2. The germline V gene has CDR1 LGHDT and CDR2 YNNKEL (reference sequence). The CDR3 consists of 18 residues. Trimming cost V 4 bases and J 10 bases; bases outside gene matches: 18. The CDR3 loop is CASSLLPPGTSGETEQFF. The CDR3 DNA reads as TGTGCCAGCAGCCTACTCCCCCCCGGGACTAGCGGAGAGACCGAGCAGTTCTTC.

This clonotype was seen more than once but under ten times. The rearrangement links TRBV7-8 to TRBJ1-6; TRBD1 agrees at 8 bases. Looked up from germline, CDR1 is SGHVS and CDR2 is FQNEAQ. V lost 4 bases to trimming and J lost 13 bases; unmatched junction nucleotides: 12. This CDR3 comprises 15 residues. CDR3: CASSYRQGSNFPLHF. The CDR3 nucleotides are TGTGCCAGCAGCTATCGACAGGGGTCAAATTTTCCCCTCCACTTT.

The gene calls are TRBV29-1 and TRBJ2-7; no reliable D call. The J call may be incorrect, as the DNA end agrees better with TRBJ2-5. CDR1 and CDR2 from the germline V gene are SQVTM and ANQGSEA. The CDR3 length is 13 residues. The CDR3 here is CSVDRGLQETQYF. CDR3 DNA: TGCAGCGTTGATAGAGGCTTGCAAGAGACCCAGTACTTC.

The CDR3, as DNA: TGTGCCAGCGCTTTTGACCGGGGGACCGAGCAGTACTTC. Amino acid sequence: CASAFDRGTEQYF. The genes are TRBV27 and TRBJ2-7; D possibly corresponds to TRBD2 (6 bases). V was trimmed by 8 bases and J by 6 bases, leaving 17 bases between them. Per germline, CDR1 MNHEY and CDR2 SMNVEV (reference sequence). The CDR3 spans 13 residues.

J is TRBJ2-3 and V is TRBV5-8; tentative D call: TRBD1 (6 bases). The CDR3 has 15 residues. CDR1 is SGHTS, CDR2 YDEGEE, per germline. V lost 4 bases to trimming and J lost 2 bases, with 14 bases between them. The chain's CDR3 is CASSRTGYNTDTQYF. CDR3 sequence (DNA): TGTGCCAGCAGCCGAACAGGGTATAACACAGATACGCAGTATTTT.

This clonotype came up a few times. J is TRBJ2-1 and V is TRBV29-1; TRBD2 aligns across 12 bases. CDR1 is SQVTM and CDR2 is ANQGSEA in the germline V gene. This CDR3 has 15 residues. Trimming removed 4 bases from V and 4 bases from J; junction bases left unmatched: 5. Here the CDR3 reads CSVVRLAGAYNEQFF. The CDR3 DNA reads as TGCAGCGTTGTCCGACTAGCGGGAGCGTACAATGAGCAGTTCTTC.